This T cell receptor beta chain originates from a study of T cell repertoires in cytomegalovirus infection. Study context: Both recently identified HLA-C-restricted and well-studied HLA-B-restricted CMV epitopes were used in the study. An indication of both CMV infection and matching HLA type came from public TCR beta signatures.

The germline V and J ends were trimmed by 1 base and 5 bases, with 6 bases remaining between them. There are 13 residues in the CDR3. From germline, CDR1 is SGHVT and CDR2 SQSDAQ. General study results and limits: Identification of carriers of CMV plus the relevant HLA was achieved through cumulative public TCR beta family frequency. In two of eight donors, the top clonotype was HLA-C-restricted CMV-specific.

This clonotype was observed a handful of times. Antigen unknown. Each CDR3 protein gets one entry after TCRdb re-called the reads with MiXCR. The sample includes under 300,000 distinct CDR3 sequences, 22% of them seen just once. The source was cultured PBMCs, collected from culture after CMV antigen stimulation. The receptor was derived from a human donor in good health (CMV status not recorded). Some clones in this sample may be carry-over from other donors' samples. The chain is built from TRBV7-4 and TRBJ2-1; no clear D gene. The CDR3, as DNA: TGTGCCAGCAGCTTAGTGGCAGACAATGAGCAGTTCTTC. Amino acid sequence: CASSLVADNEQFF.